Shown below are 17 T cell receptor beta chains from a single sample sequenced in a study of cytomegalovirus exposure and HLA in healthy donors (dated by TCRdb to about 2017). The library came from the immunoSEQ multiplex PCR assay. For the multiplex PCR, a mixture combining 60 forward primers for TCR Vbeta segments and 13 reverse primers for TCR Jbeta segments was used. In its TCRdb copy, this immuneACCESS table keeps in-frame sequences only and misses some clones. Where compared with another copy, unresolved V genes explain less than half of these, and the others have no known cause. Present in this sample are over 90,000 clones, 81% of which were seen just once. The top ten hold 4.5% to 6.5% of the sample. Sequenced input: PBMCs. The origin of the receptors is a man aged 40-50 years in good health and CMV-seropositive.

Here the CDR3 reads CASSGNRGPLGGYTF. CDR3 coding DNA: TGTGCCAGCAGCGGGAACAGGGGACCGCTAGGAGGCTACACCTTC. V is TRBV9 and J is TRBJ1-2; 7 positions match TRBD1. The CDR3 extends over 15 amino acids. Germline lookup yields CDR1 SGDLS and CDR2 YYNGEE. The junction had 13 bases not matched to a gene; V was cut back by 3 bases and J by 8 bases.

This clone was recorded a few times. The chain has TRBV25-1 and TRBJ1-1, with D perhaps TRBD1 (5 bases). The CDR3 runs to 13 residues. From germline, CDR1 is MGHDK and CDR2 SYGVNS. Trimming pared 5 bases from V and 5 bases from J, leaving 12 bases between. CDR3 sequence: CASSLQGGTEAFF. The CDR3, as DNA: TGTGCCAGCAGTCTGCAGGGAGGGACTGAAGCTTTCTTT.

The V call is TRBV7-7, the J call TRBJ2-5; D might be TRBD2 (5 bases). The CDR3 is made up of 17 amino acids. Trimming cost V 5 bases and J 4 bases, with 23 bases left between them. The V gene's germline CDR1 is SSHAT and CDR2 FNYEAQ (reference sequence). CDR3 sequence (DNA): TGTGCCAGCAGCATAGGTGGCGTGGGCGGAGGTGGAGAGACCCAGTACTTC. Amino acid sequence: CASSIGGVGGGGETQYF.

The CDR3 DNA follows: TGTGCCTGGAGTGTTGACGGGTACGGAAACACCATATATTTT. Protein sequence: CAWSVDGYGNTIYF. The chain uses TRBV30 and TRBJ1-3, with unresolved D. V was clipped by 0 bases and J by 4 bases, with 10 bases between them. The germline V gene has CDR1 GTSNPN and CDR2 SVGIG (reference sequence). The CDR3 totals 14 residues.

CDR3 region: CASSATSGRYNEQFF. CDR3 in DNA: TGTGCCAGCAGCGCGACTAGCGGGAGGTACAATGAGCAGTTCTTC. The rearrangement joins TRBV9 to TRBJ2-1; the match to TRBD2 covers 13 bases. Germline CDR1 reads SGDLS; CDR2 reads YYNGEE. The CDR3 spans 15 residues. Trimming cost V 3 bases and J 4 bases; bases outside gene matches: 1.

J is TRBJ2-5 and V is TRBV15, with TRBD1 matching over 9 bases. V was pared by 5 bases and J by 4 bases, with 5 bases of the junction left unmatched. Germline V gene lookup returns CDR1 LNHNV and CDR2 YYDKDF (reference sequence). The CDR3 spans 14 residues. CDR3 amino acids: CATSGDRDTETQYF. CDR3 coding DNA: TGTGCCACCAGCGGGGACAGGGACACAGAGACCCAGTACTTC. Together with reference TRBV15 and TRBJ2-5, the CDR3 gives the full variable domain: DAMVIQNPRYQVTQFGKPVTLSCSQTLNHNVMYWYQQKSSQAPKLLFHYYDKDFNNEADTPDNFQSRRPNTSFCFLDIRSPGLGDTAMYLCATSGDRDTETQYFGPGTRLLVL.

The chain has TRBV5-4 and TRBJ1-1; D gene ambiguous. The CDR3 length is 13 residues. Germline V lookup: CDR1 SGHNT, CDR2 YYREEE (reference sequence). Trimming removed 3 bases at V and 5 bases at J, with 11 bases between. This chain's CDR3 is CASSSDGQTEAFF. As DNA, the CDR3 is TGTGCCAGCAGCTCGGATGGGCAGACTGAAGCTTTCTTT.

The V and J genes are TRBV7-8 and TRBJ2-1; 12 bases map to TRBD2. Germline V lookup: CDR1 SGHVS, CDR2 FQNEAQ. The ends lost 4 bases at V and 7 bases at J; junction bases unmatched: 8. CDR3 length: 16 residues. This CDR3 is CASSSPSGGAGNEQFF. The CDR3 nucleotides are TGTGCCAGCAGCTCCCCTAGCGGGGGGGCAGGTAATGAGCAGTTCTTC. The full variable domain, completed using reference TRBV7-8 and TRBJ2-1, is GAGVSQSPRYKVAKRGQDVALRCDPISGHVSLFWYQQALGQGPEFLTYFQNEAQLDKSGLPSDRFFAERPEGSVSTLKIQRTQQEDSAVYLCASSSPSGGAGNEQFFGPGTRLTVL.

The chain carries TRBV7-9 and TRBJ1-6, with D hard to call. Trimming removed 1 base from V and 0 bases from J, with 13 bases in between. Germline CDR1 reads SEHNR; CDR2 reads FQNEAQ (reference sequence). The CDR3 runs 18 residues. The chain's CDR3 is CASSLGAGSSSYNSPLHF. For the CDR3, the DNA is TGTGCCAGCAGCTTAGGAGCAGGATCGAGCTCCTATAATTCACCCCTCCACTTT.

The CDR3 region has the DNA TGTGCCAGCAGCTTATACCCTGCGACAGGCTCTGGAAACACCATATATTTT. This codes for CASSLYPATGSGNTIYF. The rearrangement links TRBV7-9 to TRBJ1-3; D may be TRBD1 (6 bases). CDR1 is SEHNR and CDR2 is FQNEAQ in the germline V gene (reference sequence). CDR3 length: 17 residues. V dropped 2 bases and J dropped 0 bases, with 14 bases sitting between them.

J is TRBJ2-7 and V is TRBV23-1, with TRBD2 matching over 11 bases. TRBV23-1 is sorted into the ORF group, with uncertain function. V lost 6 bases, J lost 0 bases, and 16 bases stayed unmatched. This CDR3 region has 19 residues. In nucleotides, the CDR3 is TGCGCCAGCAGAGGGGATTTTGGGCTAGCGGGGGGCCCCTCCTACGAGCAGTACTTC. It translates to CASRGDFGLAGGPSYEQYF.

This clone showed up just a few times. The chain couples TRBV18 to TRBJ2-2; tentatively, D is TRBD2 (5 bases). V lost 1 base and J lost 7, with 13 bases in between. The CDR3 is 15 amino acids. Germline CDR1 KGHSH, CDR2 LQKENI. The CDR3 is CASSPRRALDGELFF. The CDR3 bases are TGTGCCAGCTCACCACGGCGGGCCCTGGACGGGGAGCTGTTTTTT.

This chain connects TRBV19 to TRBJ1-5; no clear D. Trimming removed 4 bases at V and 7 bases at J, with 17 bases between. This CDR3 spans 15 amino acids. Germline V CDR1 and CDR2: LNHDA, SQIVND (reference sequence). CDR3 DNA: TGTGCCAGTAGTAAGCGGGAAAGGGAAGGGCAGCCCCAGCATTTT. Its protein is CASSKREREGQPQHF.

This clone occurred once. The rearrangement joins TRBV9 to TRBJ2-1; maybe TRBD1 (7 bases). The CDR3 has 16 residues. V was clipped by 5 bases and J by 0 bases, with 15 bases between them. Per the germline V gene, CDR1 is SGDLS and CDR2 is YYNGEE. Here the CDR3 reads CASSFSGDSSYNEQFF. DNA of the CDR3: TGTGCCAGCAGTTTCTCGGGGGACAGCTCCTACAATGAGCAGTTCTTC.

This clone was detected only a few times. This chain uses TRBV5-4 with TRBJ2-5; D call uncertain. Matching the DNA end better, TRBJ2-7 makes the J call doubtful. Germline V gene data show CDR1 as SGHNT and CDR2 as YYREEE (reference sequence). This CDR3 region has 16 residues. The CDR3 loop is CASSLDGEVGFYEQYF. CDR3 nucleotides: TGTGCCAGCAGCTTGGACGGAGAAGTCGGCTTCTACGAGCAGTACTTC.

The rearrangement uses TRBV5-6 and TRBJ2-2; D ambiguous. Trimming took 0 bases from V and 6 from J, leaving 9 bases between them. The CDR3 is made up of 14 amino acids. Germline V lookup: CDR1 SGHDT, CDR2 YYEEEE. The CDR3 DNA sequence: TGTGCCAGCAGCTTGGACCCCCGCGCCGGGGAGCTGTTTTTT. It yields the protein CASSLDPRAGELFF.

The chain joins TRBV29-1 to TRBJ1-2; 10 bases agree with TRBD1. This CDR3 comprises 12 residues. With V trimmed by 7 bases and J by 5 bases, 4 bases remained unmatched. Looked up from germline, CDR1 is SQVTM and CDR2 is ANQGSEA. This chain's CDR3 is CSGGGQGYGYTF. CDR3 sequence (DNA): TGCAGCGGAGGGGGACAGGGGTATGGCTACACCTTC.